This is a list of T cell receptor beta chains from one sample in a study of chemoradiotherapy in HPV16-positive cancers. Clones were sequenced by immunoSEQ multiplex PCR, and TCRdb holds only the in-frame ones, with some missing. The sample shows 14,000 or so clones, roughly 80% of them seen only once. Sampling was conducted from a patient who underwent chemoradiotherapy. The receptor source for this set is a human donor with HPV-associated anogenital cancer. CDR3s include the opening cysteine and the closing phenylalanine or tryptophan. The D gene is left open where the match is weak. Not every row has a clone size; where given, it reads once, few, many or a size class.

>NA|15|TRBV6-5|NA|TRBJ1-6
TGTGCCAGCAGTTACGCCAGGCCACGGGACTCACCCCTCCACTTT
CASSYARPRDSPLHF
>NA|14|TRBV11-2|NA|TRBJ2-7
TGTGCCAGCAGCTTACACGGGCAGATCTACGAGCAGTACTTC
CASSLHGQIYEQYF
>NA|14|TRBV19|NA|TRBJ2-7
TGTGCCAGTAGTTCAGTAGACCTATCCTACGAGCAGTACTTC
CASSSVDLSYEQYF
>NA|15|TRBV7-2|TRBD1|TRBJ1-2
TGTGCCAGCAGCCTACGGGGGGGACAGACCTATGGCTACACCTTC
CASSLRGGQTYGYTF
>few|12|TRBV5-6|NA|TRBJ1-1
TGTGCCAGCAGCTTGGTTGTTGGAGGAGCTTTCTTT
CASSLVVGGAFF
>NA|13|TRBV4-3|NA|TRBJ1-6
TGCGCCAGCAGTACTAGGGGCAATTCACCCCTCCACTTT
CASSTRGNSPLHF
>NA|14|TRBV6-6|TRBD1|TRBJ2-7
TGTGCCAGCAGCCGACTAAGGGGGCAGGACGAGCAGTACTTC
CASSRLRGQDEQYF
>NA|13|TRBV4-3|NA|TRBJ1-1
TGCGCCAGCAGCCAAGATCATATCCCTAATCCTTTCTTT
CASSQDHIPNPFF
>NA|13|TRBV2|NA|TRBJ1-3
TGTGCCAGCAGACCCGACGGGGGAAACACCATATATTTT
CASRPDGGNTIYF
>NA|13|TRBV29-1|NA|TRBJ1-2
TGCAGCGTTGGAGGGGGAGTCGGCTATGGCTACACCTTC
CSVGGGVGYGYTF
>NA|16|TRBV6-5|NA|TRBJ1-1
TGTGCCAGCAGTTCAACGGACAAGGTAACGGGAACTGAAGCTTTCTTT
CASSSTDKVTGTEAFF
>NA|15|TRBV5-1|TRBD1|TRBJ2-6
TGCGCCAGCAGCGGGACAGCCTCTGGGGCCAACGTCCTGACTTTC
CASSGTASGANVLTF
>NA|16|TRBV4-3|NA|TRBJ2-1
TGCGCCAGCAGCCAAGATCGGGCGGCTTCCAACAATGAGCAGTTCTTC
CASSQDRAASNNEQFF
>few|11|TRBV30|NA|TRBJ1-3
TGTGCCTGGAGATTGGGTCACACCATATATTTT
CAWRLGHTIYF
>NA|14|TRBV2|NA|TRBJ2-5
TGTGCCAGCAGTGAAATAATCGGGGAAGAGACCCAGTACTTC
CASSEIIGEETQYF
>NA|15|TRBV9|NA|TRBJ1-2
TGTGCCAGCGCCAGTGGACAGCCAAAACCCTATGGCTACACCTTC
CASASGQPKPYGYTF